This TCR beta chain was obtained from a study of T cell responses to AZD1222 COVID-19 vaccine. Findings of the study overall: White British ancestry dominated among donors, who included more females, and clonal diversity was possibly underestimated. Every sample of the repertoires postdated the peak T cell response.

Samples with a second dose at about 4 or about 12 weeks were pooled together. For this clone: Its antigen is unidentified.

V lost 4 bases, J lost 5 bases, and 17 bases lay in between. This CDR3 has 15 amino acids. Germline-derived CDR1 and CDR2 are SGHRS and YFSETQ. Generated by immunoSEQ multiplex PCR, the TCRdb table keeps only in-frame clones and is missing some. The sample holds about 110,000 clones, 70% to 90% seen once. J is TRBJ2-3 and V is TRBV5-1; D possibly matches TRBD1 or TRBD2 (6 bases each). The receptor was derived from an adult who received the AZD1222 COVID-19 vaccine. The source was peripheral blood, collected 28 days after the second AZD1222 dose. Here the CDR3 DNA reads TGCGCCAGCAGCCAGGGACACATCGGGGGAGATACGCAGTATTTT. This sequence encodes CASSQGHIGGDTQYF.